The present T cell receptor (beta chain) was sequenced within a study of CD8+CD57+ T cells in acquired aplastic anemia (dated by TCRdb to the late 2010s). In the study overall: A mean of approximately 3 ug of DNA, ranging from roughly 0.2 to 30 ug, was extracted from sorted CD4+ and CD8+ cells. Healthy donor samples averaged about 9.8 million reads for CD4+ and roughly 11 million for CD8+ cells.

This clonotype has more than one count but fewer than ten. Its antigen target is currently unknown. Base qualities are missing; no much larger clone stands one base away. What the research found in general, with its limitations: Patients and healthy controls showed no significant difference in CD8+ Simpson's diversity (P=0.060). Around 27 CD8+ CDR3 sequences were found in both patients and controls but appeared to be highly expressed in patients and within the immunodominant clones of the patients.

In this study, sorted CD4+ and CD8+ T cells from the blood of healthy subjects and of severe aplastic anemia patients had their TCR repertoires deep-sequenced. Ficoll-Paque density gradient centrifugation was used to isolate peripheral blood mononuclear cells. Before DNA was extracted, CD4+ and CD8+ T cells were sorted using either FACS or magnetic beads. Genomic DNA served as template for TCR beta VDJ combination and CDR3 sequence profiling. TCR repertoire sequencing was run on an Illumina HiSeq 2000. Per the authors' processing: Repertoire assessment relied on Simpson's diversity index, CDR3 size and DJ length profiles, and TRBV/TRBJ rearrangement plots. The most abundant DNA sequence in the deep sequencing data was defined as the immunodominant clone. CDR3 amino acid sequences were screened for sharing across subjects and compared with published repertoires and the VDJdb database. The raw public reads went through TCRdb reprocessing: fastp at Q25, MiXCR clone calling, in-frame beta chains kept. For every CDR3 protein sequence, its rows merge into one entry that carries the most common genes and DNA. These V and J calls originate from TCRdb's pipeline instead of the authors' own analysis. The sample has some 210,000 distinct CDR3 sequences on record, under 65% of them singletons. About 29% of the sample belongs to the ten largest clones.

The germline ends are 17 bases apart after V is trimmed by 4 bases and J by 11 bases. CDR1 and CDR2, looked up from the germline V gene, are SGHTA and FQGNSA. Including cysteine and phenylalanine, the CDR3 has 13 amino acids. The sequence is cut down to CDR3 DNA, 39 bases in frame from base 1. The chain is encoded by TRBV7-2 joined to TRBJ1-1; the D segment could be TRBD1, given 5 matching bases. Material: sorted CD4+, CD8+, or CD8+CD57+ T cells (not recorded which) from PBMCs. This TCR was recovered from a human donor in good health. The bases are TGTGCCAGCAGCTCAACCCCAGGGCCCCCCGCTTTCTTT. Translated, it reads CASSSTPGPPAFF.